The rows below give T cell receptor beta chains drawn from one sample of a study of T cell repertoires in aging, cancer and after chemotherapy. TCRdb recomputed calls from the multiplex PCR reads with MiXCR, one row per CDR3 protein. Of more than 1,000 distinct CDR3 sequences listed, about 27% were seen once; the top ten hold about 21%. The material sequenced was blood. The receptors originated from a human donor with a solid tumor. CDR3s include the opening cysteine and the closing phenylalanine or tryptophan. The D gene is left open where the match is weak.

v_gene	d_gene	j_gene	len	CDR3aa
TRBV19	TRBD2	TRBJ2-7	13	CASSQGLAAEQYF
TRBV29-1	.	TRBJ1-4	15	CSVEVSTDPNEKLFF
TRBV19	.	TRBJ2-5	14	CASSYYSRQETQYF
TRBV6-1	TRBD2	TRBJ2-7	15	CASSRTSGSSYEQYF
TRBV5-6	.	TRBJ2-7	13	CASSARDAYEQYF
TRBV19	.	TRBJ1-6	16	CASSLRTVSYNSPLHF
TRBV6-1	.	TRBJ1-3	15	CASSELRQSGNTIYF
TRBV7-3	TRBD1	TRBJ2-5	13	CASSLNGDSTQYF
TRBV20-1	TRBD2	TRBJ2-1	18	CSYRPSQTAGVRYNEQFF
TRBV6-2/TRBV6-3	TRBD2	TRBJ2-1	15	CASSYGTSAPQEQFF
TRBV12-3/TRBV12-4	TRBD2	TRBJ2-2	15	CASIATGGPLGELFF
TRBV28	TRBD2	TRBJ2-7	14	CASTEAGGPREQYF
TRBV20-1	.	TRBJ2-7	15	CSALKDFSGGDEQYF
TRBV6-6	.	TRBJ2-7	15	CASSYYFPGSHEQYF
TRBV19	TRBD1	TRBJ1-5	14	CASSITGENQPQHF
TRBV28	.	TRBJ2-7	11	CACSFPDEQYF
TRBV5-1	TRBD1	TRBJ2-1	15	CASSLTGGTYNEQFF
TRBV6-5	TRBD1	TRBJ2-1	17	CASSYWSRTGGINEQFF
TRBV20-1	.	TRBJ2-1	15	CSARRGENTYNEQFF
TRBV20-1	.	TRBJ2-7	14	CSARIRGQTYEQYF
TRBV10-1	.	TRBJ2-1	13	CASSENPTDEQFF
TRBV20-1	.	TRBJ2-1	15	CSARDAGNPYNEQFF
TRBV27	TRBD1	TRBJ2-7	16	CASSFRQGTSPYEQYF
TRBV5-1	.	TRBJ2-7	13	CASSSGGSYEQYF
TRBV7-6	.	TRBJ2-7	15	CASSFGPGEGVEQYF
TRBV7-2	.	TRBJ2-2	18	CASSLTTRTAVDTGELFF
TRBV27	TRBD1	TRBJ2-7	14	CASSLVGQAYEQYF
TRBV5-6	TRBD1	TRBJ2-7	14	CASSLRTGWSEQYF
TRBV20-1	TRBD1	TRBJ2-7	16	CSARRLSGGLAYEQYF
TRBV30	.	TRBJ1-2	13	CAWSKAGNYGYTF
TRBV29-1	TRBD2	TRBJ2-7	12	CSVLAGDFEQYF
TRBV28	TRBD1	TRBJ1-2	14	CASVPGQGTGGYTF
TRBV7-9	.	TRBJ1-2	13	CASSFGETGGYTF
TRBV20-1	.	TRBJ2-7	11	CSAGLDYEQYF
TRBV5-1	.	TRBJ1-4	14	CASSLTPTNEKLFF
TRBV19	.	TRBJ2-7	14	CASSTPGLVYEQYF
TRBV11-3	TRBD2	TRBJ2-1	15	CASSPGTSGYNEQFF
TRBV12-3/TRBV12-4	.	TRBJ2-2	12	CASSQGSGELFF
TRBV6-1	.	TRBJ2-7	11	CASTYRNEQYF
TRBV28	TRBD1	TRBJ2-1	15	CASSRRDREFDEQFF
TRBV19	TRBD1	TRBJ1-1	15	CASSISRDRNTEAFF
TRBV10-3	.	TRBJ2-1	12	CAISSIYNEQFF